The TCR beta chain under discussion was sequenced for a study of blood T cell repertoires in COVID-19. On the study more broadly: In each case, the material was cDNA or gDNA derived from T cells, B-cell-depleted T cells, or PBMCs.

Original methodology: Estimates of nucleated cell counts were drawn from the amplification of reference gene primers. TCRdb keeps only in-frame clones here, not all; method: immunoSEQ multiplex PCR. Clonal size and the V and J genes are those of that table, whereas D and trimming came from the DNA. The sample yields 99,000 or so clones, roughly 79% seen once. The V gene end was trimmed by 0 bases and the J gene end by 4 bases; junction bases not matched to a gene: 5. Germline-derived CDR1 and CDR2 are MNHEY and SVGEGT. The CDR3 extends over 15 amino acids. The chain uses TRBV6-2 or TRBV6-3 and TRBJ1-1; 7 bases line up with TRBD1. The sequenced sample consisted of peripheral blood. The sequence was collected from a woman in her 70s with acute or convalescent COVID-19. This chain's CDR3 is CASSYSRQGGTEAFF. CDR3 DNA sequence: TGTGCCAGCAGTTACTCGAGACAGGGAGGCACTGAAGCTTTCTTT.